Here is one TCR beta chain with its context. The sample holds other DNA sequences that translate to the same CDR3. This record comes from a study of control samples from healthy donors and cancer patients. Germline assignment: CDR1 GTSNPN and CDR2 SVGIG (reference sequence). V trimming: 0 bases; J trimming: 5 bases; junction bases outside the gene matches: 3. This CDR3 is 14 amino acids long. The table came from immunoSEQ multiplex PCR; TCRdb's copy has only in-frame clones and leaves some out. The sample carries 55,000 to 65,000 clones, 70% to 90% recorded once. The sample comprised PBMCs. This clonotype originated in an older woman with lung cancer. V usage is TRBV30 and J usage is TRBJ2-5; 10 nucleotides align to TRBD2. The CDR3 DNA reads TGTGCCTGGAGTGTTACTAGCGGGAAGGAGACCCAGTACTTC. Protein sequence: CAWSVTSGKETQYF.